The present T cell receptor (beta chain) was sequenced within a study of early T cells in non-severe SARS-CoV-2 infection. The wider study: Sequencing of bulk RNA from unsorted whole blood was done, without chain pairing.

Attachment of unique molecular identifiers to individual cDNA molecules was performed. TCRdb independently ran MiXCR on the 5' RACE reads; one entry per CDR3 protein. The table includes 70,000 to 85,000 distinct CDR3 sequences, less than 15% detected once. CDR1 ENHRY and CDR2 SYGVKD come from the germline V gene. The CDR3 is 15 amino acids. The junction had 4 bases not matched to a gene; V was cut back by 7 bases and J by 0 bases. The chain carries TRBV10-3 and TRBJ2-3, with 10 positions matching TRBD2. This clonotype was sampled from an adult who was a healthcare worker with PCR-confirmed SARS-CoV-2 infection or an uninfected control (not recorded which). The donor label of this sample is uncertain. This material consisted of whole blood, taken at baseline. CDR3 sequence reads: CAINTLAGSTDTQYF. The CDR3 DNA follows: TGTGCCATCAATACACTAGCGGGGAGCACAGATACGCAGTATTTT.